This T cell receptor beta chain was retrieved from a study of early T cells in non-severe SARS-CoV-2 infection. Overall study context: Bulk RNA isolated from unsorted whole blood underwent sequencing; chains were not paired.

Individual cDNA molecules each received unique molecular identifiers attached to them. Via MiXCR, TCRdb re-called the 5' RACE reads, giving one row per CDR3 protein. The sample records about 55,000 distinct CDR3 sequences, about 15% being singletons. The study, taken as a whole, reports: Missing private and CD4 specificities, VDJdb matching favored anti-spike CD8 responses.

This CDR3 has 13 residues. With 8 bases removed from V and 5 bases from J, the gap between germline ends came to 15 bases. The V gene's germline CDR1 is MDHEN and CDR2 SYDVKM. Points on this clonotype: Its antigen is not known.

This rearrangement joins TRBV28 to TRBJ1-1; no definite D call. The specimen was whole blood, collected at baseline. The receptor comes from an adult who was a healthcare worker with PCR-confirmed SARS-CoV-2 infection or an uninfected control (not recorded which). The CDR3 nucleotides are TGTGCCAGCGTCTTGGGTGTAAGGACTGAAGCTTTCTTT. This translates into CASVLGVRTEAFF.